The 2 T cell receptor beta chains reported below all come from one sample, sequenced in a study of T cell repertoires in cytomegalovirus infection. A single record per CDR3 protein comes from TCRdb applying MiXCR to the reads. This table holds roughly 310,000 distinct CDR3 sequences, almost 30% found once. No antigen is known for these receptors. The starting material was cultured PBMCs, obtained from culture after CMV antigen stimulation. Receptors were obtained from a human donor in good health (CMV status not recorded). Some clones in this sample may be carry-over from other donors' samples.

This clonotype was picked up a small number of times. V and J are TRBV10-3 and TRBJ1-4; 8 nucleotides agree with TRBD1. The CDR3 is 14 amino acids. Germline V lookup: CDR1 ENHRY, CDR2 SYGVKD. V was pared by 8 bases and J by 4 bases, with 6 bases of the junction left unmatched. In nucleotides, the CDR3 is TGTGCCATCGCCCAGACAGGGGATAATGAAAAACTGTTTTTT. This encodes CAIAQTGDNEKLFF.

This clonotype occurred a few times. J is TRBJ2-5 and V is TRBV11-3, with 9 nucleotides matching TRBD2. The CDR3 has 15 residues. From germline, CDR1 is SGHNT and CDR2 YENEEA. With 5 bases clipped from V and 3 bases from J, the junction kept 7 bases outside the gene matches. CDR3 protein: CASSPGLAVEETQYF. The CDR3 coding sequence is TGTGCCAGCAGCCCGGGACTAGCAGTAGAAGAGACCCAGTACTTC.